This T cell receptor beta chain was obtained from a study of beta chain features in type 1 diabetes. Study conclusions and caveats: PCR might preferentially amplify shorter templates, equally in patients and controls. The cDNA sequencing approach could over-represent high-TCR-expressing cells. In every one of the four CD4+ subsets, TCRB CDR3s were moderately but significantly shorter in Type 1 diabetes patients.

Only a few counts were recorded for this clone. The antigen remains unidentified. All of the isolated RNA was reverse transcribed, so expressed TCRB transcripts were sequenced. Produced via immunoSEQ multiplex PCR; TCRdb's table is partial and in-frame only. The sample holds about 150,000 clones, approximately 8.1% seen once. V lost 0 bases, J lost 0 bases, and 3 bases stayed unmatched. The CDR3 consists of 15 residues. Germline CDR1 SGHNT, CDR2 YYREEE (reference sequence). Material for sequencing was central memory CD4+ T cells from blood. The J gene is TRBJ2-7, the V gene TRBV5-4; 7 positions agree with TRBD2. This TCR was sampled from a man aged 18 to 29 in good health. Here the CDR3 DNA reads TGTGCCAGCAGCTTGGGGCGGGGGAGCTCCTACGAGCAGTACTTC. Amino acids: CASSLGRGSSYEQYF. The full variable domain, completed using reference TRBV5-4 and TRBJ2-7, is ETGVTQSPTHLIKTRGQQVTLRCSSQSGHNTVSWYQQALGQGPQFIFQYYREEENGRGNFPPRFSGLQFPNYSSELNVNALELDDSALYLCASSLGRGSSYEQYFGPGTRLTVT.